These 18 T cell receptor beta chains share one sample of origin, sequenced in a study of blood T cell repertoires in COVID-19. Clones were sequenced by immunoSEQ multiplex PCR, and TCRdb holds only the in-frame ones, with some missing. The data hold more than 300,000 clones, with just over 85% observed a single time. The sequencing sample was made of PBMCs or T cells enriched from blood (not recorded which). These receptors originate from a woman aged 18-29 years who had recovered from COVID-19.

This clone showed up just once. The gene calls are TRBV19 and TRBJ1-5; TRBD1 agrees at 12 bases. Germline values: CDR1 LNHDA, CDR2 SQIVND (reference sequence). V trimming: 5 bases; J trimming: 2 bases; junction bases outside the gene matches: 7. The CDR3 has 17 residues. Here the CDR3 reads CASSHGTGGLGNQPQHF. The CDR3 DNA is TGTGCCAGTAGTCATGGGACAGGGGGCTTGGGCAATCAGCCCCAGCATTTT.

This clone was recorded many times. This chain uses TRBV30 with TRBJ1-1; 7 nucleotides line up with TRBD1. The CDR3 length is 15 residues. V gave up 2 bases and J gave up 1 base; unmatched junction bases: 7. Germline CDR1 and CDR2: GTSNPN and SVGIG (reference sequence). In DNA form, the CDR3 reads TGTGCCTGGAGTATTCCGGGACAGCCGAACACTGAAGCTTTCTTT. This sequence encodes CAWSIPGQPNTEAFF.

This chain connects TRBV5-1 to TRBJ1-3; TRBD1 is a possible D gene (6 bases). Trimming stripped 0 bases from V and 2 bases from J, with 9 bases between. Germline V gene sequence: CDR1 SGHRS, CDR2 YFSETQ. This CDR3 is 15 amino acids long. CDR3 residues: CASSLEGHPGNTIYF. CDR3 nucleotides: TGCGCCAGCAGCTTGGAGGGACACCCTGGAAACACCATATATTTT.

The chain's CDR3 is CASSLQGSNEQFF. The CDR3 bases are TGTGCCAGCAGCCTCCAGGGGTCCAATGAGCAGTTCTTC. The chain has TRBV3-1 (or the pseudogene TRBV3-2) and TRBJ2-1; weak D call: TRBD1 (6 bases). This CDR3 spans 13 amino acids. Trimming left V 4 bases short and J 6 bases short, with 10 bases between. CDR1 LGHDT and CDR2 YNNKEL come from the germline V gene (reference sequence).

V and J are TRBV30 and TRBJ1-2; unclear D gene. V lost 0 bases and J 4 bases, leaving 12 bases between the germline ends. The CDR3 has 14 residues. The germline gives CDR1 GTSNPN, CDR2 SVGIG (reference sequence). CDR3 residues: CAWSVFTAGYGYTF. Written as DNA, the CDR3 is TGTGCCTGGAGTGTTTTCACGGCGGGCTATGGCTACACCTTC.

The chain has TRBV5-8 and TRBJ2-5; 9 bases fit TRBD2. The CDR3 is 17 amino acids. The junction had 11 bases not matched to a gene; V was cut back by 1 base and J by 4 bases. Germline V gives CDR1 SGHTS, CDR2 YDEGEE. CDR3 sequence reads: CASSLRLAGTIRETQYF. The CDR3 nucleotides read TGTGCCAGCAGCTTGCGTCTAGCGGGAACAATCAGAGAGACCCAGTACTTC.

The CDR3 spells CASSQAGGSYEQYF. CDR3 DNA: TGTGCCAGCAGCCAAGCGGGGGGCTCCTACGAGCAGTACTTC. The chain is built from TRBV7-3 and TRBJ2-7; 9 bases fit TRBD2. The CDR3 contains 14 residues. V shed 5 bases, J shed 0 bases, and the junction held 2 bases outside the gene matches. Germline CDR1 SGHTA, CDR2 FQGTGA.

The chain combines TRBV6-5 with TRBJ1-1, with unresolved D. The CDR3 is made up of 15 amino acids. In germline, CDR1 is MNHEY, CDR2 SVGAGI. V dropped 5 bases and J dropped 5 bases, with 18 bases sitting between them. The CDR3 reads CASSLTRNAWTEAFF. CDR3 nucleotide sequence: TGTGCCAGCAGTCTCACCAGAAACGCATGGACTGAAGCTTTCTTT.

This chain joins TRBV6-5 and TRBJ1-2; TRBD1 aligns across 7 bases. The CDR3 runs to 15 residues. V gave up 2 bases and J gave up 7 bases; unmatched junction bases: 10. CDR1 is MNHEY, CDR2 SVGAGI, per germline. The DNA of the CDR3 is TGTGCCAGCAGTTACGCAACAGGGGATCGACTTGGCTACACCTTC. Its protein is CASSYATGDRLGYTF.

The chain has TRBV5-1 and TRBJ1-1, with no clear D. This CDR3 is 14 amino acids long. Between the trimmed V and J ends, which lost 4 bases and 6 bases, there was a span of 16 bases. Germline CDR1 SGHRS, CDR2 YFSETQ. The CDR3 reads CASSRRGDGAEAFF. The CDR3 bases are TGCGCCAGCAGCCGCCGGGGAGACGGCGCTGAAGCTTTCTTT.

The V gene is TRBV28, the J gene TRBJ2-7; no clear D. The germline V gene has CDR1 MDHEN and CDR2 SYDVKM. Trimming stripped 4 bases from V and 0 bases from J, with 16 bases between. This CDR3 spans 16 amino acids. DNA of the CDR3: TGTGCCAGCAGTTCTAGAGACGGTGGCCTCTCCTACGAGCAGTACTTC. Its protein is CASSSRDGGLSYEQYF.

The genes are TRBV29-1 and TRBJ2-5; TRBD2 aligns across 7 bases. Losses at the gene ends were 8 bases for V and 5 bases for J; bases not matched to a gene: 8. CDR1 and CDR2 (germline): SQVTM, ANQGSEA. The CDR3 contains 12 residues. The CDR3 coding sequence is TGCAGCTTCTCGGACGGGGGGGAGACCCAGTACTTC. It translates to CSFSDGGETQYF.

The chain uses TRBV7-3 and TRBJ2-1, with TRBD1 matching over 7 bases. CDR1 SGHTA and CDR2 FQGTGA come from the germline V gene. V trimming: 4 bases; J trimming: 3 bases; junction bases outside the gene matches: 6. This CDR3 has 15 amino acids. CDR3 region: CASSWGRTGYNEQFF. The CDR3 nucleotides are TGTGCCAGCAGCTGGGGTCGGACAGGCTACAATGAGCAGTTCTTC.

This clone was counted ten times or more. The chain's CDR3 is CASSPGRDRGLSEAFF. The CDR3 bases are TGTGCCAGCAGCCCGGGTAGGGACAGGGGGTTATCTGAAGCTTTCTTT. The V gene is TRBV3-1 (or the pseudogene TRBV3-2), the J gene TRBJ1-1; 11 bases match TRBD1. Germline assignment: CDR1 LGHDT and CDR2 YNNKEL (reference sequence). This CDR3 is 16 amino acids long. The ends lost 4 bases at V and 6 bases at J; junction bases unmatched: 10.

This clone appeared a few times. The chain's CDR3 is CASRQNSGNTIYF. The CDR3 DNA reads as TGTGCCAGCAGACAGAACTCTGGAAACACCATATATTTT. The chain is built from TRBV3-1 (or the pseudogene TRBV3-2) and TRBJ1-3; no reliable D call. V was trimmed by 6 bases and J by 0 bases, leaving 6 bases between them. Germline assignment: CDR1 LGHDT and CDR2 YNNKEL (reference sequence). The CDR3 has 13 residues.

Written as DNA, the CDR3 is TGTGCCAGCGCGACCGGGACAGGGGCTGAAGCTTTCTTT. This translates into CASATGTGAEAFF. The chain employs TRBV18 and TRBJ1-1; 10 bases align to TRBD1. This CDR3 is 13 amino acids long. The ends lost 8 bases at V and 6 bases at J; junction bases unmatched: 6. CDR1 KGHSH and CDR2 LQKENI come from the germline V gene. The whole variable domain, filled in from reference TRBV18 and TRBJ1-1, reads NAGVMQNPRHLVRRRGQEARLRCSPMKGHSHVYWYRQLPEEGLKFMVYLQKENIIDESGMPKERFSAEFPKEGPSILRIQQVVRGDSAAYFCASATGTGAEAFFGQGTRLTVV.

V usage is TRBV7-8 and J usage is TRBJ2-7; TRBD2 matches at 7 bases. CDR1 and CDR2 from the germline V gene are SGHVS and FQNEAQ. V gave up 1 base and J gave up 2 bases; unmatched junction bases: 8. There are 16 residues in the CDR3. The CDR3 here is CASSLGGGTNPYEQYF. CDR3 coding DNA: TGTGCCAGCAGCTTAGGGGGGGGGACGAACCCCTACGAGCAGTACTTC.

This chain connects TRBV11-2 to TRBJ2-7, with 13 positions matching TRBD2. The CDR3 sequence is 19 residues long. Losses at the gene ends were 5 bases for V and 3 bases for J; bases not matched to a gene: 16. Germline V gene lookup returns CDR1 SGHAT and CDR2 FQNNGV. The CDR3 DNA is TGTGCCAGCAGCCCAGTGACACTAGCGGGGGGGTTCTTTTTCTACGAGCAGTACTTC. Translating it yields CASSPVTLAGGFFFYEQYF.